These 5 T cell receptor beta chains came from one sample sequenced in a study of blood T cell repertoires in COVID-19. Sequenced by immunoSEQ multiplex PCR; TCRdb stores in-frame clones only, minus some. The sample has approximately 340,000 clones, roughly nine tenths seen once. The sequencing sample was made of PBMCs or T cells enriched from blood (not recorded which). The receptors originated from a woman aged 35 to 49 who had been exposed to COVID-19.

The chain employs TRBV5-6 and TRBJ1-5; TRBD1 agrees at 9 bases. With V trimmed by 5 bases and J by 2 bases, 8 bases remained unmatched. CDR1 and CDR2 from the germline V gene are SGHDT and YYEEEE. CDR3 length: 16 residues. The CDR3 here is CASSPGQGRGNQPQHF. The CDR3 bases are TGTGCCAGCAGTCCGGGACAGGGAAGAGGCAATCAGCCCCAGCATTTT.

The chain joins TRBV5-4 to TRBJ2-1; TRBD2 matches 7 bases. This CDR3 region has 16 residues. Germline values: CDR1 SGHNT, CDR2 YYREEE (reference sequence). V gave up 4 bases and J gave up 2 bases; unmatched junction bases: 9. CDR3 coding DNA: TGTGCCAGCAGCGTATGGCGGGGGAGCCCCTACAATGAGCAGTTCTTC. It is translated as CASSVWRGSPYNEQFF.

In its sample, this clone was seen a few times. This sequence joins TRBV19 and TRBJ2-7, with D tentatively TRBD1 (5 bases). The V gene's germline CDR1 is LNHDA and CDR2 SQIVND (reference sequence). The CDR3 is 12 residues long. Trimming pared 6 bases from V and 4 bases from J, leaving 10 bases between. The DNA for the CDR3 is TGTGCCAGTAGAGGGGCCGGGTACGAGCAGTACTTC. Its protein product is CASRGAGYEQYF.

This clone has a single count. This chain uses TRBV6-5 with TRBJ1-1; TRBD1 agrees at 8 bases. The CDR3 consists of 15 residues. From germline, CDR1 is MNHEY and CDR2 SVGAGI. V lost 6 bases, J lost 12 bases, and 18 bases stayed unmatched. The CDR3 DNA reads as TGTGCCAGCAGCCGAGATATTCAAGGACAGGGCTTAACTTTCTTT. Its translation is CASSRDIQGQGLTFF.

V gene TRBV27 combines with J gene TRBJ1-6; no definite D call. Trimming took off 3 bases at V and 7 bases at J, with 13 bases between the two ends. CDR1 and CDR2 (germline): MNHEY, SMNVEV (reference sequence). The CDR3 has 15 residues. The CDR3 here is CASSFEGRSNSPLHF. The CDR3 bases are TGTGCCAGCAGTTTCGAGGGTCGGTCGAATTCACCCCTCCACTTT.